This T cell receptor beta chain was observed in a study of T cells in Graves' hyperthyroidism and ophthalmopathy (dated by TCRdb to the late 2010s). Notes on the research overall: Peripheral blood samples were taken at the time of initial diagnosis, prior to any treatment. An independent validation cohort of around 19 hyperthyroidism patients and about 16 patients who later progressed to ophthalmopathy tested prospective prediction of ophthalmopathy. The 100 discovery patients were randomly divided into training and test sets at a 7:3 ratio. The paper describes TCR Vbeta CDR3 sequencing of 140 or so peripheral blood samples, made up of about 40 ophthalmopathy patients, around 78 hyperthyroidism patients and around 17 progressor patients. In roughly six Graves' hyperthyroidism patients, the study also compared T-cell repertoires from thyroid tissue with T-cell repertoires from blood. A discovery cohort of about 100 patients, 43 with Graves' ophthalmopathy and approximately 60 with stable Graves' hyperthyroidism, was used to find distinguishing TCR V-J signatures. After sampling, hyperthyroidism patients received methimazole starting at 30 mg daily, and ophthalmopathy patients received high-dose intravenous methylprednisolone. Overall study results and their limits: Most expanded thyroid clonotypes (frequency above 0.001) were also found in blood, which suggests that blood repertoires may mirror thyroid immune responses. No statistical method was used to set the sample size in advance, and investigators knew the group allocation. In validation, progression to ophthalmopathy was predicted by the model with nearly 71% sensitivity and 72.22% specificity, a median of approximately 6.5 months before onset. In cross-validation, a model built on a 13 V-J signature told ophthalmopathy apart from stable hyperthyroidism with roughly 87% sensitivity and roughly 83% specificity, and in testing the same model reached 80%/75%.

The TCR beta CDR3 regions were amplified from the RNA transcripts. For the first round of RT-PCR on the TCR CDR3, the HTBI primer set was used together with the Qiagen OneStep RT-PCR kit. The libraries were constructed in a second round of multiplex PCR and then size-selected and purified. Paired-end sequencing of the libraries was performed with 100 bp reads on an Illumina HiSeq2000. The source study handled its data this way. SOAPnuke was used to process the raw data, with reads discarded if the reads contained adapters or uncalled bases, had a mean Phred below 15, or lacked an exact constant-primer or identifier match. COPE v1.2.5 was used to merge high-quality paired reads, and clonotypes were defined as unique nucleotide sequences. Clonotypes were aligned to IMGT TRBV, TRBD and TRBJ reference segments using MiTCR v1.1. The analysis was restricted to V-J combinations with a frequency above 0.0001, which together covered just over 99% of the repertoires. A TCS score was defined as the ratio of F50 (clonal expansion) to E x V (chaos), with BLOSUM62-based TCRdist applied between CDR3 peptides within each V-J. Welch's t-statistics and random forest reduced fewer than 600 V-J features to 10 to 15, which were used in a naive Bayes classifier (R e1071). TCRdb reprocessed the public reads (quality trimming at Q25 with fastp, clone calling with MiXCR) and kept in-frame beta chains. One record per CDR3 amino acid sequence lists the most common genes and DNA. TCRdb, not the authors, supplied the V and J calls. The sample table contains over 400,000 distinct CDR3 sequences; only one count was recorded for approximately 14% of them. Roughly 13% of the sample is taken by the ten largest.

Moderately to severely active disease, a Clinical Activity Score of at least 3, a NOSPECS grade of at least 4, and a duration under 3 months were present in ophthalmopathy patients. Exclusion was applied to patients with uncontrolled infections, other autoimmune diseases, pregnancy or lactation. Diagnoses were established on the basis of clinical symptoms, serum thyroxine and TRAb, thyroid ultrasound, and orbital computed tomography. PBMCs were separated from approximately 9.9 ml of fresh peripheral blood using Ficoll-Paque density gradient centrifugation. Total RNA was extracted with Trizol reagent, and quality was checked on an Agilent 2100 Bioanalyzer. This clonotype was seen only a few times. The antigen it binds to is not known. No base quality information exists; no much larger clone differs at one position. The sample taken for sequencing was blood. This clonotype originated in a man aged 18-30 years with Graves' ophthalmopathy.

Read as DNA, the sequence is TGTGCCAGCAGTGTCGGGGGAGACATTCAGTACTTC. Its protein product is CASSVGGDIQYF. The V gene is TRBV12-3 or TRBV12-4 and the J gene is TRBJ2-4; possibly the D gene is TRBD2, per 6 matching bases. V drops 5 bases and J drops 8 bases, leaving 10 bases in between. Inclusive of the bounding cysteine and phenylalanine, the CDR3 is 12 residues long. The only DNA kept is the CDR3, 36 bases in frame from the first base.